What follows is one T cell receptor beta chain and its context. Its antigen remains unknown. The entry originates in a study of coeliac disease. At the level of the study: Coeliac patients had active, refractory type I, or gluten-free-diet-controlled disease. Broader study findings: Most TRB amino acid sequences occurred in only one sample. Active celiac intraepithelial and lamina propria samples had lower TRB and TRG clonality than control samples.

V trimming: 5 bases; J trimming: 3 bases; junction bases outside the gene matches: 3. The CDR3 spans 13 residues. Germline V gene lookup returns CDR1 SGHTA and CDR2 FQGNSA. One frozen 500,000-cell aliquot per fraction was sequenced. Some clones are missing from TCRdb's copy, which holds only in-frame ones; the method was immunoSEQ multiplex PCR. The sample includes about 3,400 clones, about 73% seen only once; the top ten take about a sixth. The chain recombines TRBV7-2 with TRBJ1-2; 7 bases fit TRBD1. Sequenced input: intraepithelial lymphocytes from the gut. The clonotype comes from a man aged 18 to 30 with celiac disease on a gluten-free diet. The CDR3 coding sequence is TGTGCCAGCAGCCCGGACAGGTACTATGGCTACACCTTC. Translated, it gives CASSPDRYYGYTF.